Presented here are 7 T cell receptor beta chains from one specimen sequenced in a study of CD8 T cells in ankylosing spondylitis. TCRdb ran MiXCR on the 5' RACE reads and lists one entry per CDR3 protein. The sample has 80,000 to 90,000 distinct CDR3 sequences; 27% are singletons. Input material: blood, either unsorted or a sorted T cell fraction (not recorded which). These receptors all come from a male donor with ankylosing spondylitis or in good health (not recorded which).

The V gene is TRBV9, the J gene TRBJ1-3; no firm D call. V was pared by 1 base and J by 0 bases, with 14 bases between. The CDR3 is 17 residues long. Looked up from germline, CDR1 is SGDLS and CDR2 is YYNGEE. This CDR3 reads CASSVKGLSDSGNTIYF. CDR3 DNA sequence: TGTGCCAGCAGCGTAAAGGGTCTGAGTGACTCTGGAAACACCATATATTTT.

J is TRBJ2-1 and V is TRBV24-1; 11 nucleotides align to TRBD1. This CDR3 comprises 17 residues. Germline trimming cut 3 bases from V and 10 bases from J; bases unmatched to any gene: 13. Germline V gene data show CDR1 as KGHDR and CDR2 as SFDVKD. The CDR3 DNA follows: TGTGCCACCAGTGATGAAGGGGACAGGGGGTCGTGGGGGGAGCAGTTCTTC. Its protein product is CATSDEGDRGSWGEQFF.

The chain joins TRBV5-1 to TRBJ2-1, with 9 positions matching TRBD2. Germline values: CDR1 SGHRS, CDR2 YFSETQ. The junction had 1 base not matched to a gene; V was cut back by 0 bases and J by 6 bases. The CDR3 is 14 amino acids. For the CDR3, the DNA is TGCGCCAGCAGCTTGGTAGCGGGAGCCAATGAGCAGTTCTTC. Protein: CASSLVAGANEQFF.

The chain uses TRBV20-1 and TRBJ2-3; no clear D gene. Per the germline V gene, CDR1 is DFQATT and CDR2 is SNEGSKA (reference sequence). V shed 0 bases and J shed 1 base, with 11 bases lying between them. This CDR3 has 15 residues. The CDR3 loop reads CSARDKNLGTDTQYF. Here the CDR3 DNA reads TGCAGTGCTAGAGATAAGAATCTCGGCACAGATACGCAGTATTTT.

This clonotype was observed many times. The chain uses TRBV5-1 and TRBJ2-5; D is possibly TRBD1 or TRBD2 (6 bases each). The CDR3 totals 14 residues. Trimming stripped 0 bases from V and 4 bases from J, with 10 bases between. Germline CDR1 is SGHRS and CDR2 is YFSETQ. The CDR3 DNA reads TGCGCCAGCAGCTTGGACGGGGGCACAGAGACCCAGTACTTC. Residues: CASSLDGGTETQYF.

In its sample, this clonotype was seen once. V usage is TRBV14 and J usage is TRBJ2-7, with D hard to call. The CDR3 runs 15 residues. The germline V and J ends were trimmed by 0 bases and 2 bases, with 11 bases remaining between them. Germline V gene lookup returns CDR1 SGHDN and CDR2 FVKESK. The CDR3 loop reads CASSQDFGPPYEQYF. The CDR3 DNA sequence: TGTGCCAGCAGCCAAGATTTCGGACCACCCTACGAGCAGTACTTC.

This chain connects TRBV14 to TRBJ1-5; D remains ambiguous. V was shortened by 3 bases and J by 5 bases, with 5 bases between the two germline ends. Per the germline V gene, CDR1 is SGHDN and CDR2 is FVKESK. The CDR3 is 12 residues long. CDR3 in amino acids: CASSQGYQPQHF. CDR3 bases: TGTGCCAGCAGCCAGGGATATCAGCCCCAGCATTTT.